What follows is one T cell receptor beta chain and its context. This clone was detected only once. There is no known antigen for this receptor. Per-base quality was not reported, and no clone a single base away is much larger than it. Genomic DNA was isolated using the Qiagen DNeasy kit from unsorted PBMCs as well as from negatively selected CD4+ and CD8+ fractions. TCR beta CDR3 regions were amplified by immunoSEQ multiplex PCR using primers annealing to V and J segments. A synthetic immune receptor repertoire was used to minimize amplification bias, and remaining bias was computationally removed after sequencing. Per the source publication's procedure: Repertoire diversity was quantified as the Shannon entropy index using custom Python scripts. Unsorted, CD4+ and CD8+ repertoires were examined separately, except in combined analyses, for which CD4+ and CD8+ sequences were merged in silico. Clonal expansion was defined as a frequency increase of at least 2-fold after treatment compared with C1D1, and clones undetected at baseline were assigned a pseudocount of 0.5. Clones with 0 or 1 copy at C1D1 were defined as singleton clones, while clones with 2 or more copies were defined as non-singleton clones. By matching protein sequences in sorted samples from the same patient, clones expanded in unsorted samples were annotated as CD4+, CD8+ or unknown. Diversity changes from C1D1 to C4D1 were tested in paired samples using Wilcoxon tests. The table comes from immuneACCESS by way of TCRdb, which keeps in-frame sequences with V and J called. Part of the clones is missing from these tables; in studies checked, under half for an unresolved V gene and the rest for unknown reasons. V, J and clone size derive from that table, while D and trimming were established from the DNA sequence. In all, the sample holds about 47,000 clones, and 80% of those were seen once. The ten largest account for about 19% of the sample.

The data were obtained in a study of PD-1 blockade in classical Hodgkin lymphoma (TCRdb year 2020). Background for the entire study: Nivolumab dosing was 3 mg/kg intravenously every 2 weeks, continuing until either disease progression or unacceptable toxicity. The study used TCR beta sequencing and CyTOF to define a peripheral blood immune signature of response to PD-1 blockade in classical Hodgkin lymphoma. What the authors observed across the whole study: Trial patients with a complete response had baseline diversity similar to that of newly diagnosed patients, while partial responders and progressors had significantly lower diversity. A significant rise by C4D1 was seen in CD4+ but not CD8+ TCR diversity (p=0.0027 vs p=0.16), with the rise being most apparent in complete responders (p=0.02). Only a single clinical trial cohort was studied, and what caused the repertoire differences, possibly disease activity or prior therapy, remained undefined. Baseline TCR diversity was reported to be lower in newly diagnosed patients than in healthy donors, and even lower in relapsed/refractory patients. Patients starting nivolumab less than 1 year after ASCT had lower diversity and were excluded from later analyses to avoid confounding by immune reconstitution.

Trimming takes 3 bases from V and 4 bases from J, and the germline ends sit 6 bases apart. Taken from the germline V gene, the CDR1 and CDR2 loops are MDHEN and SYDVKM. The CDR3 sequence holds 13 residues, the cysteine and phenylalanine included. CDR3 DNA is the only sequence kept; it has 39 bases, read in frame from the first base. The time point label, as the study defines it: cycle 4 day 1 (C4D1), after more than five weeks of nivolumab. Every trial patient had relapsed after autologous stem cell transplantation, and cohorts A, B and C differed in prior brentuximab vedotin exposure. The trial cohort was composed of about 54 patients with relapsed/refractory classical Hodgkin lymphoma, for whom complete response, partial response or progressive disease was recorded as best overall response. In the multi-cohort phase II CheckMate 205 trial, trial patients received single-agent nivolumab. Best overall response was determined by an independent review committee according to the 2007 International Working Group response criteria. Trial PBMCs were collected just before the start of nivolumab (C1D1) and during therapy at cycle 2 day 1 and cycle 4 day 1. After peripheral blood was drawn into 8 mL Vacutainer Cell Preparation Tubes, PBMCs were isolated by centrifugation and then cryopreserved.

The rearrangement joined TRBV28 to TRBJ2-2; no D segment can be confidently identified. This clonotype was sampled from a human donor with classical Hodgkin lymphoma. Source: peripheral blood mononuclear cells (PBMCs), taken before the fourth cycle of nivolumab. Here the CDR3 is given as CASSLVSTGELFF. The bases are TGTGCCAGCAGTTTGGTTAGCACCGGGGAGCTGTTTTTT.